The next 30 T cell receptor beta chains were all read from a single sample in a study of vaccination effects on CD4 cells after COVID-19 (dated by TCRdb to between 2021 and 2023). Antigen specificity for these receptors is unknown. In the ViraFEST assay, PBMC were stimulated with viral peptide pools, and antigen-specific CD4+ T cell clonotypes were then identified by expansion using TCR sequencing. After less than eleven days of culture, CD4+ T cells were isolated with the EasySep CD4+ T cell isolation kit. PCR-confirmed SARS-CoV-2 infection had occurred in convalescent patients between March and December 2020, before the Alpha, Beta and Delta variants emerged in the United States. The library relied on the immunoSEQ multiplex PCR assay. TCRdb provides this immuneACCESS table in a form limited to in-frame rearrangements. Some clones are lacking; in checked studies, under half of them reflect an unresolved V gene, and why the rest are absent is not known. The sample contains some 40,000 clones, approximately 72% of them found a single time. The ten largest clones add up to about a sixth of the sample.

The sample here was CD4+ T cells from PBMCs cultured with HCoV-NL63 spike peptides, taken before COVID-19 vaccination. This specimen's cell subset or site label, per the study, means: HCoV-NL63 spike overlapping peptide pool stimulation. The receptors come from a human donor who had a prior SARS-CoV-2 infection.

The V and J genes are TRBV11-2 and TRBJ2-5; D is possibly TRBD1 (6 bases). In germline, CDR1 is SGHAT, CDR2 FQNNGV. Trimming took 3 bases from V and 5 from J, leaving 13 bases between them. There are 14 residues in the CDR3. The CDR3: CASSFGQGLETQYF. CDR3 sequence (DNA): TGTGCCAGCAGCTTCGGGCAGGGGTTGGAGACCCAGTACTTC.

V and J are TRBV29-1 and TRBJ2-3; D call uncertain. V was cut by 0 bases and J by 2 bases, with 3 bases left in between. The CDR3 is made up of 12 amino acids. Per the germline V gene, CDR1 is SQVTM and CDR2 is ANQGSEA. CDR3 nucleotides: TGCAGCGTTGAAGACTTCACAGATACGCAGTATTTT. It codes for CSVEDFTDTQYF.

The chain has TRBV7-9 and TRBJ2-7; D may be TRBD1 or TRBD2 (5 bases each). The CDR3 has 13 residues. Germline V CDR1 and CDR2: SEHNR, FQNEAQ (reference sequence). The V end was cut by 7 bases, the J end by 2 bases, with 12 bases between. The CDR3 DNA is TGTGCCAGCACCTTGGGACCGACCTACGAGCAGTACTTC. It translates to CASTLGPTYEQYF.

This chain links TRBV9 with TRBJ1-2; D gene ambiguous. Germline-derived CDR1 and CDR2 are SGDLS and YYNGEE. The CDR3 totals 13 residues. Trimming cost V 1 base and J 2 bases, with 6 bases left between them. CDR3: CASSVFGNYGYTF. The CDR3, as DNA: TGTGCCAGCAGCGTATTCGGAAACTATGGCTACACCTTC.

The genes are TRBV19 and TRBJ2-5; D may be TRBD2 (6 bases). CDR1 and CDR2 (germline): LNHDA, SQIVND (reference sequence). The CDR3 totals 15 residues. Trimming pared 5 bases from V and 1 base from J, leaving 14 bases between. The CDR3 DNA is TGTGCCAGTAGTGTCTCCGGGACTTCCCAAGAGACCCAGTACTTC. The encoded protein is CASSVSGTSQETQYF. Full variable domain (remainder filled in from reference TRBV19 and TRBJ2-5): DGGITQSPKYLFRKEGQNVTLSCEQNLNHDAMYWYRQDPGQGLRLIYYSQIVNDFQKGDIAEGYSVSREKKESFPLTVTSAQKNPTAFYLCASSVSGTSQETQYFGPGTRLLVL.

The V gene is TRBV18, the J gene TRBJ1-3; D possibly corresponds to TRBD1 (6 bases). V lost 5 bases to trimming and J lost 2 bases, with 22 bases between them. The CDR3 loop spans 18 amino acids. Germline values: CDR1 KGHSH, CDR2 LQKENI. Here the CDR3 DNA reads TGTGCCAGCTCATTCTATACTCAACAGGGACCAACTGGAAACACCATATATTTT. It is translated as CASSFYTQQGPTGNTIYF.

The chain couples TRBV20-1 to TRBJ2-5; unclear D gene. This CDR3 has 11 residues. V gave up 7 bases and J gave up 7 bases, with 13 bases separating them. The germline gives CDR1 DFQATT, CDR2 SNEGSKA (reference sequence). In DNA, the CDR3 is TGCAGTGTCCCTAGTTTCGTGACCCAGTACTTC. Its protein is CSVPSFVTQYF.

The rearrangement links TRBV6-1 to TRBJ2-2; tentatively, D is TRBD1 (6 bases). Trimming took off 2 bases at V and 3 bases at J, with 7 bases between the two ends. Germline assignment: CDR1 MNHNS and CDR2 SASEGT. The CDR3 is 14 residues long. Here the CDR3 DNA reads TGTGCCAGCAGTGAACAGGGGTACACCGGGGAGCTGTTTTTT. It is translated as CASSEQGYTGELFF.

The V call is TRBV3-1 (or the pseudogene TRBV3-2), the J call TRBJ1-6, with 10 bases aligning to TRBD1. Trimming cost V 4 bases and J 7 bases; bases outside gene matches: 1. The CDR3 length is 14 residues. Germline CDR1 and CDR2: LGHDT and YNNKEL (reference sequence). The CDR3 nucleotides read TGTGCCAGCAGCCCGGGACAGGGGAATTCACCCCTCCACTTT. This codes for CASSPGQGNSPLHF.

This CDR3 is CASSPQGYGQPQHF. CDR3 bases: TGTGCCAGCAGTCCCCAGGGTTACGGTCAGCCCCAGCATTTT. The chain joins TRBV27 to TRBJ1-5; a weak D match, TRBD1 (5 bases). Per germline, CDR1 MNHEY and CDR2 SMNVEV (reference sequence). The CDR3 contains 14 residues. Trimming stripped 5 bases from V and 6 bases from J, with 14 bases between.

J is TRBJ2-3 and V is TRBV5-8, with 12 bases that match TRBD2. Trimming cost V 4 bases and J 4 bases; bases outside gene matches: 1. The CDR3 totals 14 residues. CDR1 SGHTS and CDR2 YDEGEE come from the germline V gene. The CDR3 nucleotides are TGTGCCAGCAGCGGACTAGCGGGGTCAGATACGCAGTATTTT. It specifies CASSGLAGSDTQYF.

This chain joins TRBV9 and TRBJ1-1; D is undetermined. V was clipped by 0 bases and J by 0 bases, with 9 bases between them. The CDR3 has 15 amino acids. The germline V gene has CDR1 SGDLS and CDR2 YYNGEE. The CDR3 reads CASSVGGSLNTEAFF. CDR3 sequence (DNA): TGTGCCAGCAGCGTAGGAGGGAGTCTGAACACTGAAGCTTTCTTT.

The chain recombines TRBV3-1 (or the pseudogene TRBV3-2) with TRBJ1-5; D gene ambiguous. The ends were cut back, 4 bases at V and 0 bases at J, with 7 bases in the middle. Germline V gives CDR1 LGHDT, CDR2 YNNKEL (reference sequence). The CDR3 consists of 14 residues. The CDR3: CASSPRGSNQPQHF. Here the CDR3 DNA reads TGTGCCAGCAGCCCCCGGGGTAGCAATCAGCCCCAGCATTTT.

The chain has TRBV5-1 and TRBJ2-5, with TRBD2 identical over 8 bases. Trimming took 4 bases from V and 5 from J; bases not matched to a gene: 10. Per the germline V gene, CDR1 is SGHRS and CDR2 is YFSETQ. The CDR3 contains 15 residues. The CDR3 here is CASSPGTGGRETQYF. CDR3 nucleotides: TGCGCCAGCAGCCCCGGAACGGGGGGGCGTGAGACCCAGTACTTC.

The rearrangement links TRBV5-4 to TRBJ2-7; D gene uncertain. This CDR3 region has 13 residues. V was trimmed by 0 bases and J by 11 bases, leaving 15 bases between them. Germline V gene data show CDR1 as SGHNT and CDR2 as YYREEE (reference sequence). In DNA form, the CDR3 reads TGTGCCAGCAGCTTGGGAACCGGAGATGTGGAGTACTTC. This sequence encodes CASSLGTGDVEYF.

This chain joins TRBV3-1 (or the pseudogene TRBV3-2) and TRBJ1-4; 8 nucleotides match TRBD1. This CDR3 is built from 15 residues. Unmatched junction bases numbered 7, after V lost 4 bases and J lost 6 bases. CDR1 is LGHDT, CDR2 YNNKEL, per germline (reference sequence). The CDR3 region is CASSPGQGSYEKLFF. For the CDR3, the DNA is TGTGCCAGCAGCCCCGGACAGGGATCATATGAAAAACTGTTTTTT.

The CDR3 nucleotides are TGTGCCAGCAGCCTCTCGGGACTCCCCACTGAAGCTTTCTTT. Translation gives CASSLSGLPTEAFF. The gene calls are TRBV4-2 and TRBJ1-1; TRBD1 might be the D (5 bases). The CDR3 has 14 residues. The V end was cut by 4 bases, the J end by 4 bases, with 13 bases between. CDR1 is LGHNA, CDR2 YNFKEQ, per germline.

This clone was counted at least ten times. V usage is TRBV7-9 and J usage is TRBJ1-4, with TRBD1 matching over 9 bases. Germline CDR1 is SEHNR and CDR2 is FQNEAQ (reference sequence). J was trimmed by 6 bases and V by 1 base; bases with no gene match: 6. This CDR3 contains 16 residues. CDR3: CASSLGRGQGDEKLFF. For the CDR3, the DNA is TGTGCCAGCAGCTTAGGGAGGGGACAGGGTGATGAAAAACTGTTTTTT.

J is TRBJ2-1 and V is TRBV9; no clear D. CDR3 length: 16 residues. Germline V lookup: CDR1 SGDLS, CDR2 YYNGEE. V shed 7 bases and J shed 1 base, with 18 bases lying between them. The CDR3 DNA is TGTGCCAGCTCAACCGGCCGCCTCGCTTCCTACAATGAGCAGTTCTTC. Translated, it gives CASSTGRLASYNEQFF.

This clone came up a few times. The rearrangement joins TRBV7-2 to TRBJ2-2; no clear D. This CDR3 is 15 amino acids long. V was trimmed by 1 base and J by 6 bases, leaving 12 bases between them. CDR1 and CDR2 from the germline V gene are SGHTA and FQGNSA. CDR3 residues: CASSLGRIEAGELFF. Written as DNA, the CDR3 is TGTGCCAGCAGCTTAGGCAGGATAGAGGCCGGGGAGCTGTTTTTT.

This clone was picked up many times. The chain employs TRBV3-1 (or the pseudogene TRBV3-2) and TRBJ1-6, with 10 bases fitting TRBD1. The CDR3 is made up of 14 amino acids. V trimming: 2 bases; J trimming: 10 bases; junction bases outside the gene matches: 2. From germline, CDR1 is LGHDT and CDR2 YNNKEL (reference sequence). CDR3 region: CASSQRTGGSPLHF. Here the CDR3 DNA reads TGTGCCAGCAGCCAAAGGACAGGGGGGTCACCCCTCCACTTT.

This clone was observed a handful of times. This chain links TRBV2 with TRBJ2-5, with 10 bases that match TRBD1. Germline V lookup: CDR1 SNHLY, CDR2 FYNNEI. The length of the CDR3 is 13 residues. The V gene end was trimmed by 8 bases and the J gene end by 4 bases; junction bases not matched to a gene: 4. DNA of the CDR3: TGTGCCAGCGTTGGGGACAGGGGAGAGACCCAGTACTTC. It translates to CASVGDRGETQYF. Complete variable domain (other parts from reference TRBV2 and TRBJ2-5): EPEVTQTPSHQVTQMGQEVILRCVPISNHLYFYWYRQILGQKVEFLVSFYNNEISEKSEIFDDQFSVERPDGSNFTLKIRSTKLEDSAMYFCASVGDRGETQYFGPGTRLLVL.

V and J are TRBV9 and TRBJ1-1; unclear D gene. Germline CDR1 SGDLS, CDR2 YYNGEE. Trimming took off 0 bases at V and 1 base at J, with 10 bases between the two ends. The CDR3 has 15 residues. The CDR3 loop is CASSVAGSRNTEAFF. CDR3 DNA sequence: TGTGCCAGCAGCGTAGCGGGCAGCAGGAACACTGAAGCTTTCTTT.

The chain uses TRBV5-4 and TRBJ2-3, with 10 bases identical to TRBD2. Germline CDR1 SGHNT, CDR2 YYREEE (reference sequence). The CDR3 has 14 amino acids. Trimming cost V 1 base and J 7 bases; bases outside gene matches: 3. This CDR3 is CASSLFSGGHTQYF. The CDR3 nucleotides read TGTGCCAGCAGCTTGTTTAGCGGGGGGCATACGCAGTATTTT.

The CDR3 loop is CASSLGLETQYF. Here the CDR3 DNA reads TGTGCCAGCAGCCTTGGCTTGGAGACCCAGTACTTC. This chain joins TRBV5-4 and TRBJ2-5, with D hard to call. This CDR3 contains 12 residues. The V and J ends lost 4 bases and 5 bases respectively, with 9 bases between them. CDR1 and CDR2 (germline): SGHNT, YYREEE (reference sequence).

The gene calls are TRBV24-1 and TRBJ1-5, with no clear D. This CDR3 comprises 12 residues. The ends were cut back, 1 base at V and 7 bases at J, with 4 bases in the middle. In germline, CDR1 is KGHDR, CDR2 SFDVKD. As DNA, the CDR3 is TGTGCCACCAGTGATTTAGGGCAGCCCCAGCATTTT. Translated: CATSDLGQPQHF.

The rearrangement links TRBV18 to TRBJ1-1; no reliable D call. V shed 1 base and J shed 4 bases, with 10 bases lying between them. Germline V gives CDR1 KGHSH, CDR2 LQKENI. The CDR3 spans 14 residues. The CDR3 region has the DNA TGTGCCAGCTCACCACTTCCGTGGGGCACTGAAGCTTTCTTT. This gives the protein CASSPLPWGTEAFF.

The rearrangement joins TRBV7-9 to TRBJ2-5, with 9 bases aligning to TRBD2. Germline V gene sequence: CDR1 SEHNR, CDR2 FQNEAQ (reference sequence). After removal of 6 bases from V and 1 base from J, the junction contained 6 bases not matched to a gene. CDR3 length equals 15 residues. CDR3 sequence (DNA): TGTGCCAGCAGGGGCGGGGGGGCGGCCCAAGAGACCCAGTACTTC. Protein sequence: CASRGGGAAQETQYF.

The sample holds a few counts of this clone. V usage is TRBV5-4 and J usage is TRBJ2-7, with 8 bases lining up with TRBD1. Germline assignment: CDR1 SGHNT and CDR2 YYREEE (reference sequence). The CDR3 runs to 15 residues. V gave up 4 bases and J gave up 3 bases; unmatched junction bases: 9. The CDR3 bases are TGTGCCAGCAGCCCCGGACAGGGTGAAGACTACGAGCAGTACTTC. Its translation: CASSPGQGEDYEQYF.

This clone has only one observation. Written as DNA, the CDR3 is TGTGCCACCCCGGGACTAGGGGGCACCGGGGAGCTGTTTTTT. It codes for CATPGLGGTGELFF. V gene TRBV24-1 combines with J gene TRBJ2-2; 8 bases are a match to TRBD2. V dropped 9 bases and J dropped 4; count of bases not matched to a gene: 6. Germline V gene sequence: CDR1 KGHDR, CDR2 SFDVKD. CDR3 length: 14 residues.